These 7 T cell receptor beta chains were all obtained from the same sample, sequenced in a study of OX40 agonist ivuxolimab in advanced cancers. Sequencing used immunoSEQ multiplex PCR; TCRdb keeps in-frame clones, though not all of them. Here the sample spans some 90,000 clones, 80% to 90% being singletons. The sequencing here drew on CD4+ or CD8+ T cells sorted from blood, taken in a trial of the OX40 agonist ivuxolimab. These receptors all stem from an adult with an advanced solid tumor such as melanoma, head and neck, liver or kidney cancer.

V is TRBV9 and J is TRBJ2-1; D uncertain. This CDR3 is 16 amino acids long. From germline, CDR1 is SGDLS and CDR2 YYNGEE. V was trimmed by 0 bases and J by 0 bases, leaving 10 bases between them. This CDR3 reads CASSVDLRSSYNEQFF. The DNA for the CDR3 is TGTGCCAGCAGCGTAGACTTGCGGAGCTCCTACAATGAGCAGTTCTTC.

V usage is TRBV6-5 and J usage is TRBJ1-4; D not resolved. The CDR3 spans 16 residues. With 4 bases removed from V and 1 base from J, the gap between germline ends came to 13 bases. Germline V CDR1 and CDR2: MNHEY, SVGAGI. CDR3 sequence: CASSSVRPVTNEKLFF. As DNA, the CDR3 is TGTGCCAGCAGTTCCGTGAGACCTGTAACTAATGAAAAACTGTTTTTT.

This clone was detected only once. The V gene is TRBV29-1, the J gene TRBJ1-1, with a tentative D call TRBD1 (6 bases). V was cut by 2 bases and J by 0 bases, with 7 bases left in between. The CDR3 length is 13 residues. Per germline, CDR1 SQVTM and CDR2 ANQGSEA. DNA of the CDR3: TGCAGCGTTGAAAGGGACATGAACACTGAAGCTTTCTTT. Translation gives CSVERDMNTEAFF.

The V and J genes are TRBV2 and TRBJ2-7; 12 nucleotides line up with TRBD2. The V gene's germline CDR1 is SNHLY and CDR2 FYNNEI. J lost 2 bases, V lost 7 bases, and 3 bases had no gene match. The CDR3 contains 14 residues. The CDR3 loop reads CASISSGRAYEQYF. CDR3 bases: TGTGCCAGCATTTCTAGCGGGAGGGCCTACGAGCAGTACTTC.

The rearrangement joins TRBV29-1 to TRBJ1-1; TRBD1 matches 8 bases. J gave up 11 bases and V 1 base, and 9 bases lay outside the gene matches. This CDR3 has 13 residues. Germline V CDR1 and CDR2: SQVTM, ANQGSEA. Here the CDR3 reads CSVEADRGLGAFF. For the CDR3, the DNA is TGCAGCGTTGAAGCCGACAGGGGCCTAGGGGCTTTCTTT.

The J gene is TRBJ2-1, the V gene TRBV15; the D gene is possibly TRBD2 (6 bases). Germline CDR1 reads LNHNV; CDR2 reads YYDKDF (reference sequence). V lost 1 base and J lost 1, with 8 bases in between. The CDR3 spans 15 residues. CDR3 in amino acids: CATSRGRGSYNEQFF. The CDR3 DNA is TGTGCCACCAGCAGAGGCCGGGGGTCCTACAATGAGCAGTTCTTC.

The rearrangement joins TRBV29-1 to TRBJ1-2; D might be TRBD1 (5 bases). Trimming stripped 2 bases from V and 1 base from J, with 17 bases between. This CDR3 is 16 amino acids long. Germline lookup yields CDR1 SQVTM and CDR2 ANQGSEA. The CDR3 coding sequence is TGCAGCGTTGAAAGGGGCCCGGCCAGGGTTAACTATGGCTACACCTTC. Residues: CSVERGPARVNYGYTF.